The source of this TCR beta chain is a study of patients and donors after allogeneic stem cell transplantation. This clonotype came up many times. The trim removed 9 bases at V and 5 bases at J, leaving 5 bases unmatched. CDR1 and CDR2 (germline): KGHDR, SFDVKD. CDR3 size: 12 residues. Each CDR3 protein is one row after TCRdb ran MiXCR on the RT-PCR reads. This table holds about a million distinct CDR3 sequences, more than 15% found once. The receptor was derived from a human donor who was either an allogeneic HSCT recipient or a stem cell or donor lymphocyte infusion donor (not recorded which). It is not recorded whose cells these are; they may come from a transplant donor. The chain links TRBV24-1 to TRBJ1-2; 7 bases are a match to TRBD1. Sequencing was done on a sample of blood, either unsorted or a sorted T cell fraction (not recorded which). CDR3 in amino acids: CATGDSLYGYTF. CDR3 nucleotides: TGTGCCACCGGGGACAGCCTATATGGCTACACCTTC.